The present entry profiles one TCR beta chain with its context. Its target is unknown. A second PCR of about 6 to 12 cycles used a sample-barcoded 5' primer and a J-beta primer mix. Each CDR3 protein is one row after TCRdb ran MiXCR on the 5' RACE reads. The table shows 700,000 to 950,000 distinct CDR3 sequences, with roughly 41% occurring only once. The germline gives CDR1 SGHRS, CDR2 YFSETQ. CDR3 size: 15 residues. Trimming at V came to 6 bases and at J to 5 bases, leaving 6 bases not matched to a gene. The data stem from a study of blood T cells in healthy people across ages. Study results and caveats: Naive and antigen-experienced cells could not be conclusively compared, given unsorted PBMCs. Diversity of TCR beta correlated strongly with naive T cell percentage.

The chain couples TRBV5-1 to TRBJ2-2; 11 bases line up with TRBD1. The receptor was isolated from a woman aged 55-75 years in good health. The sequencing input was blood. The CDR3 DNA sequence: TGCGCCAGCACTCAGGACAGGGGGCGGACCGGGGAGCTGTTTTTT. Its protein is CASTQDRGRTGELFF.